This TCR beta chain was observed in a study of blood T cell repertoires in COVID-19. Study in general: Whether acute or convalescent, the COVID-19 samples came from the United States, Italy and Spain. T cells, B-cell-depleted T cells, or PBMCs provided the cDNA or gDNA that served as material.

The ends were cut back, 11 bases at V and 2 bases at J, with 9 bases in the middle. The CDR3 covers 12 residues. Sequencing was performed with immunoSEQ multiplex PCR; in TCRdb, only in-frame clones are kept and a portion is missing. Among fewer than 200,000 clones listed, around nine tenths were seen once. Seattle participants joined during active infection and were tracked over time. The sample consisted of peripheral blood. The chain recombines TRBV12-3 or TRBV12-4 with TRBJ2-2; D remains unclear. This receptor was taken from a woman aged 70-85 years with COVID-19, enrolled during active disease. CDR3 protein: CAGGRNTGELFF. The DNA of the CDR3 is TGTGCCGGCGGCAGAAACACCGGGGAGCTGTTTTTT.